Listed here are 27 T cell receptor beta chains from one sample, sequenced in a study of control samples from healthy donors and cancer patients. The assay was immunoSEQ multiplex PCR, and TCRdb's table has in-frame clones only and misses some. There are fewer than 65,000 clones in the sample; about 80% occur only once, and around 10% lies in the top ten. The sequenced material came from blood. The receptors shown here come from a man aged 65-85 years in good health.

The chain joins TRBV5-1 to TRBJ2-2; 9 nucleotides match TRBD1. V trimming: 4 bases; J trimming: 7 bases; junction bases outside the gene matches: 11. In germline, CDR1 is SGHRS, CDR2 YFSETQ. CDR3 length equals 16 residues. The CDR3 DNA sequence: TGCGCCAGCAGCCCGACGGGGACAGGGTTTGGCGGGGAGCTGTTTTTT. It codes for CASSPTGTGFGGELFF.

V gene TRBV24-1 combines with J gene TRBJ2-2; possibly TRBD1 for D (5 bases). Germline assignment: CDR1 KGHDR and CDR2 SFDVKD. This CDR3 is built from 15 residues. V shed 9 bases and J shed 5 bases, with 18 bases lying between them. The CDR3 sequence: CATGAQRSTTGELFF. CDR3 coding DNA: TGTGCCACCGGGGCGCAACGCTCGACGACCGGGGAGCTGTTTTTT.

V usage is TRBV5-1 and J usage is TRBJ1-6, with 7 bases lining up with TRBD1. The CDR3 contains 15 residues. Germline V CDR1 and CDR2: SGHRS, YFSETQ. V trimming: 2 bases; J trimming: 5 bases; junction bases outside the gene matches: 4. CDR3 protein: CASSLQGPDNSPLHF. The CDR3 DNA is TGCGCCAGCAGCTTACAGGGGCCCGATAATTCACCCCTCCACTTT.

The chain employs TRBV3-1 (or the pseudogene TRBV3-2) and TRBJ2-5; D is perhaps TRBD1 (6 bases). V was trimmed by 1 base and J by 5 bases, leaving 14 bases between them. There are 15 residues in the CDR3. Germline V lookup: CDR1 LGHDT, CDR2 YNNKEL (reference sequence). The CDR3 region has the DNA TGTGCCAGCAGCCAAGGCAAGGGGGTGCGTGAGACCCAGTACTTC. This sequence encodes CASSQGKGVRETQYF.

V usage is TRBV5-1 and J usage is TRBJ1-6; D is undetermined. Trimming pared 0 bases from V and 5 bases from J, leaving 12 bases between. There are 16 residues in the CDR3. Germline CDR1 SGHRS, CDR2 YFSETQ. In DNA, the CDR3 is TGCGCCAGCAGCTTGGACGCCCCGGGTAATAATTCACCCCTCCACTTT. As protein: CASSLDAPGNNSPLHF.

The V gene is TRBV11-2, the J gene TRBJ1-1, with 11 bases that match TRBD1. With 3 bases clipped from V and 4 bases from J, the junction kept 1 base outside the gene matches. Germline V gene sequence: CDR1 SGHAT, CDR2 FQNNGV. This CDR3 has 14 amino acids. CDR3 coding DNA: TGTGCCAGCAGCTTGGGACAGGGGGGCACTGAAGCTTTCTTT. It yields the protein CASSLGQGGTEAFF.

This chain connects TRBV7-2 to TRBJ2-5; weak D call: TRBD2 (6 bases). Germline V lookup: CDR1 SGHTA, CDR2 FQGNSA. CDR3 size: 14 residues. V shed 6 bases and J shed 5 bases, with 16 bases lying between them. CDR3 bases: TGTGCCAGCAGACTAGACCCTGGAGGGGAGACCCAGTACTTC. It specifies CASRLDPGGETQYF.

This chain joins TRBV6-5 and TRBJ1-1; perhaps TRBD1 as D (6 bases). Trimming shortened V by 2 bases and J by 13 bases, and 17 bases separated the two germline ends. From germline, CDR1 is MNHEY and CDR2 SVGAGI. This CDR3 comprises 13 residues. In DNA form, the CDR3 reads TGTGCCAGCAGTTACCCGGACAGATCGGAGCGTTTCTTT. As protein: CASSYPDRSERFF.

V and J are TRBV4-2 and TRBJ2-3; 8 bases are shared with TRBD2. CDR1 is LGHNA, CDR2 YNFKEQ, per germline. The J segment lost 6 bases and the V segment lost 4 bases, leaving 33 bases of the junction unmatched. This CDR3 contains 23 residues. The CDR3 region is CASSLWRTSLEDHRFHSSDTQYF. CDR3 DNA sequence: TGTGCCAGCAGCCTGTGGAGGACTAGCCTTGAGGACCATCGATTTCACAGCTCGGATACGCAGTATTTT.

The chain uses TRBV28 and TRBJ2-3; weak D call: TRBD1 (5 bases). Germline V gene sequence: CDR1 MDHEN, CDR2 SYDVKM. V was clipped by 7 bases and J by 0 bases, with 14 bases between them. This CDR3 comprises 15 residues. CDR3 amino acids: CASMGQRASTDTQYF. The CDR3 nucleotides are TGTGCCAGCATGGGGCAGCGTGCTAGCACAGATACGCAGTATTTT.

The rearrangement joins TRBV7-6 to TRBJ2-1; 7 positions agree with TRBD2. V trimming: 2 bases; J trimming: 0 bases; junction bases outside the gene matches: 4. Germline V gene data show CDR1 as SGHVS and CDR2 as FNYEAQ. The CDR3 runs to 16 residues. In nucleotides, the CDR3 is TGTGCCAGCAGCTTATGGGGCGGGAGCTCCTACAATGAGCAGTTCTTC. It translates to CASSLWGGSSYNEQFF.

The chain has TRBV30 and TRBJ2-1; the match to TRBD2 covers 7 bases. This CDR3 is built from 14 residues. From germline, CDR1 is GTSNPN and CDR2 SVGIG (reference sequence). The V segment lost 2 bases and the J segment 12 bases; nucleotides outside the gene matches: 13. The CDR3 spells CAWSPPPSGKGQFF. The CDR3 bases are TGTGCCTGGAGTCCGCCCCCCAGCGGGAAAGGGCAGTTCTTC.

The CDR3 region has the DNA TGTGCCAGCACACTGTCGGGCAATCAGCCCCAGCATTTT. It encodes CASTLSGNQPQHF. This rearrangement joins TRBV2 to TRBJ1-5; D gene unclear. The CDR3 is 13 residues long. CDR1 is SNHLY, CDR2 FYNNEI, per germline. Trimming removed 7 bases at V and 2 bases at J, with 9 bases between. Drawing the rest from reference TRBV2 and TRBJ1-5, the complete variable domain is EPEVTQTPSHQVTQMGQEVILRCVPISNHLYFYWYRQILGQKVEFLVSFYNNEISEKSEIFDDQFSVERPDGSNFTLKIRSTKLEDSAMYFCASTLSGNQPQHFGDGTRLSIL.

J is TRBJ1-4 and V is TRBV2, with D unclear. The CDR3 covers 14 residues. Trimming took off 0 bases at V and 7 bases at J, with 9 bases between the two ends. The V gene's germline CDR1 is SNHLY and CDR2 FYNNEI. The CDR3 DNA sequence: TGTGCCAGCAGTGAAGCGAGTCTTCCTGAAAAACTGTTTTTT. The encoded protein is CASSEASLPEKLFF.

This clone was found a few times. V usage is TRBV3-1 (or the pseudogene TRBV3-2) and J usage is TRBJ2-3; perhaps TRBD1 as D (7 bases). CDR3 size: 16 residues. Trimming took 4 bases from V and 4 from J, leaving 18 bases between them. Germline-derived CDR1 and CDR2 are LGHDT and YNNKEL (reference sequence). The CDR3 DNA follows: TGTGCCAGCAGCCGCAGAGGAGGGGGCGGGGCAGATACGCAGTATTTT. Amino acid sequence: CASSRRGGGGADTQYF.

The chain has TRBV30 and TRBJ1-1; no reliable D call. Germline V gene data show CDR1 as GTSNPN and CDR2 as SVGIG (reference sequence). V gave up 3 bases and J gave up 4 bases, with 12 bases separating them. This CDR3 is 13 amino acids long. CDR3 nucleotide sequence: TGTGCCTGGAGATCGTCGGGCAGCACTGAAGCTTTCTTT. Translated, it gives CAWRSSGSTEAFF.

This clone was seen a handful of times. The J gene is TRBJ2-2, the V gene TRBV28; TRBD2 agrees at 7 bases. Germline assignment: CDR1 MDHEN and CDR2 SYDVKM. CDR3 size: 13 residues. The V segment lost 8 bases and the J segment 6 bases; nucleotides outside the gene matches: 6. The chain's CDR3 is CASGITSAGELFF. CDR3 nucleotide sequence: TGTGCCAGCGGTATTACTAGCGCCGGGGAGCTGTTTTTT.

The gene calls are TRBV18 and TRBJ2-5; no clear D. V was cut by 2 bases and J by 1 base, with 5 bases left in between. From germline, CDR1 is KGHSH and CDR2 LQKENI. CDR3 size: 13 residues. As DNA, the CDR3 is TGTGCCAGCTCACCAAGCAGCCAAGAGACCCAGTACTTC. This gives the protein CASSPSSQETQYF.

This clone was detected a few times. The gene calls are TRBV28 and TRBJ2-2; TRBD2 matches at 8 bases. The ends lost 8 bases at V and 0 bases at J; junction bases unmatched: 14. This CDR3 has 18 amino acids. Germline V gene data show CDR1 as MDHEN and CDR2 as SYDVKM. The CDR3 bases are TGTGCCAGCTCTCGGCCGGGACTAGGTCGTGCGAACACCGGGGAGCTGTTTTTT. This codes for CASSRPGLGRANTGELFF.

The CDR3 is CASIGRQGAGLDTEAFF. The CDR3 DNA reads as TGTGCCAGTATCGGGAGACAGGGCGCCGGGTTAGACACTGAAGCTTTCTTT. This chain uses TRBV19 with TRBJ1-1; 7 bases align to TRBD1. Germline trimming cut 7 bases from V and 3 bases from J; bases unmatched to any gene: 17. The CDR3 is 17 residues long. In germline, CDR1 is LNHDA, CDR2 SQIVND (reference sequence).

This chain links TRBV5-6 with TRBJ2-3; D might be TRBD1 (5 bases). V dropped 6 bases and J dropped 5 bases, with 16 bases sitting between them. The germline V gene encodes CDR1 SGHDT and CDR2 YYEEEE. This CDR3 is built from 14 residues. The CDR3 is CASMRTPEVDTQYF. The CDR3 DNA follows: TGTGCCAGCATGAGGACACCCGAGGTAGATACGCAGTATTTT. Filled out from reference TRBV5-6 and TRBJ2-3, the complete variable domain reads DAGVTQSPTHLIKTRGQQVTLRCSPKSGHDTVSWYQQALGQGPQFIFQYYEEEERQRGNFPDRFSGHQFPNYSSELNVNALLLGDSALYLCASMRTPEVDTQYFGPGTRLTVL.

J is TRBJ2-7 and V is TRBV28; TRBD2 is a possible D gene (6 bases). The CDR3 has 13 amino acids. Looked up from germline, CDR1 is MDHEN and CDR2 is SYDVKM. Between the trimmed V and J ends, which lost 6 bases and 3 bases, there was a span of 12 bases. The CDR3 loop is CASSPGLLYEQYF. CDR3 nucleotides: TGTGCCAGCAGCCCGGGACTCCTCTACGAGCAGTACTTC.

V gene TRBV10-3 combines with J gene TRBJ2-2; TRBD1 is a possible D gene (5 bases). V was shortened by 2 bases and J by 8 bases, with 9 bases between the two germline ends. The V gene's germline CDR1 is ENHRY and CDR2 SYGVKD. The CDR3 loop spans 13 amino acids. CDR3 loop: CAISEGAEGELFF. The DNA of the CDR3 is TGTGCCATCAGTGAGGGGGCGGAAGGGGAGCTGTTTTTT.

This clone was observed a few times. This chain links TRBV6-1 with TRBJ2-3; D uncertain. Trimming removed 3 bases from V and 6 bases from J, with 10 bases in between. Germline V CDR1 and CDR2: MNHNS, SASEGT. CDR3 length equals 13 residues. CDR3 DNA sequence: TGTGCCAGCAGTGAGGGTGTCAGGGATACGCAGTATTTT. Protein product: CASSEGVRDTQYF.

The rearrangement links TRBV28 to TRBJ2-1; D call uncertain. CDR3 size: 12 residues. Trimming took 6 bases from V and 10 from J, leaving 13 bases between them. The germline V gene has CDR1 MDHEN and CDR2 SYDVKM. This CDR3 reads CASSLTRREQFF. The CDR3 DNA sequence: TGTGCCAGCAGCCTCACCCGCAGGGAGCAGTTCTTC.

The chain has TRBV18 and TRBJ2-7, with 9 bases identical to TRBD2. CDR1 is KGHSH, CDR2 LQKENI, per germline. This CDR3 is built from 15 residues. Trimming at V came to 4 bases and at J to 2 bases, leaving 6 bases not matched to a gene. The CDR3: CASSQGLAITYEQYF. The CDR3 region has the DNA TGTGCCAGCTCACAGGGACTAGCAATTACCTACGAGCAGTACTTC.

CDR3 bases: TGTGCCAGCACCCGACAGGGGTCCTACAATGAGCAGTTCTTC. This translates into CASTRQGSYNEQFF. This rearrangement joins TRBV7-2 to TRBJ2-1; 8 nucleotides agree with TRBD1. The CDR3 has 14 residues. Per germline, CDR1 SGHTA and CDR2 FQGNSA. The ends lost 7 bases at V and 1 base at J; junction bases unmatched: 3.